This T cell receptor (beta chain) was profiled in a study of cytomegalovirus exposure and HLA in healthy donors. Comments on this clone: The antigen is not known.

The PCR was carried out with 60 Vbeta primers and 13 Jbeta primers. The table came from immunoSEQ multiplex PCR; TCRdb's copy has only in-frame clones and leaves some out. This table has 210,000 or so clones, 78% appearing once. The CDR3 contains 14 residues. Looked up from germline, CDR1 is GTSNPN and CDR2 is SVGIG (reference sequence). The V gene lost 1 base and the J gene lost 0 bases, with 10 bases spanning the gap. Study-wide results and caveats: An analysis was carried out later, and it reportedly showed fewer N-insertions in an Asian-associated ancestry cluster than the approximately 660-donor mean. Researchers counted about 150 TCR beta chains as cytomegalovirus-associated. Most TCR sequences showed up rarely, but some public TCRs showed up in many donors. A highly shared variant cluster was judged a likely technical artifact.

The sequence derives from a boy aged 5-17 years in good health and CMV-seronegative. The material sequenced was PBMCs. This sequence joins TRBV30 and TRBJ2-7; a weak D match, TRBD1 (5 bases). CDR3 residues: CAWSARASSYEQYF. The CDR3, as DNA: TGTGCCTGGAGTGCCAGGGCCAGCTCCTACGAGCAGTACTTC. Using reference TRBV30 and TRBJ2-7 for the parts outside the CDR3, the full variable domain is SQTIHQWPATLVQPVGSPLSLECTVEGTSNPNLYWYRQAAGRGLQLLFYSVGIGQISSEVPQNLSASRPQDRQFILSSKKLLLSDSGFYLCAWSARASSYEQYFGPGTRLTVT.